Given below is one TCR beta chain in context. The antigen is undetermined. This CDR3 region has 15 residues. The germline V and J ends were trimmed by 5 bases and 5 bases, with 19 bases remaining between them. The germline V gene has CDR1 SGHRS and CDR2 YFSETQ. These data originate in a study of beta chain features in type 1 diabetes. At the level of the study: Cell yields, gender and age were similar in healthy donors and patients.

Expressed TCRB transcripts were sequenced after all isolated RNA was converted to cDNA. TCRdb keeps only in-frame clones here, not all; method: immunoSEQ multiplex PCR. The sample includes hundreds of thousands of clones, over 10% seen only once; the top ten take 0.017%. Study findings and constraints: Patients with type 1 diabetes showed fewer VDJ junction insertions and more deletions. A potential PCR bias toward shorter templates would be equal in patient and control samples. When Type 1 diabetes patients were examined, their TCRB CDR3s proved moderately but significantly shorter in all four CD4+ subsets.

This TCR was recovered from a young man in good health. The material sequenced was naive CD4+ T cells from blood. V is TRBV5-1 and J is TRBJ1-1, with D possibly being TRBD1 (6 bases). CDR3 loop: CASRVVGGRGTEAFF. The CDR3 bases are TGCGCCAGCAGGGTGGTGGGGGGGCGCGGGACTGAAGCTTTCTTT.